This is a list of T cell receptor beta chains from one sample in a study of blood T cell repertoires in COVID-19. Assay used: immunoSEQ multiplex PCR; TCRdb lists only in-frame clones, some missing. The data contain under 300,000 clones, over 75% of them singletons. Sequenced input: peripheral blood. The receptors derive from a human donor in a cohort sampled during active COVID-19. CDR3s include the opening cysteine and the closing phenylalanine or tryptophan. Fields, in order: J gene, D gene, V gene, clone size, CDR3 DNA, CDR3 protein. D genes are given only for firm matches. A row's size may be missing; if present it is once, few, many or a size class.

TRBJ1-4	.	TRBV6-1	.	TGTGCCAGCACTGTGAGGAGAAATGAAAAACTGTTTTTT	CASTVRRNEKLFF
TRBJ2-3	.	TRBV7-2	.	TGTGCCAGCAGTCCTCTCCGACTAGGGGCAGATACGCAGTATTTT	CASSPLRLGADTQYF
TRBJ2-5	.	TRBV7-2	.	TGTGCCAGCAGCTCGGGTACAGGGCTCTTAGAGACCCAGTACTTC	CASSSGTGLLETQYF
TRBJ2-2	.	TRBV19	.	TGTGCCAGTAGTTTACAGACGAACACCGGGGAGCTGTTTTTT	CASSLQTNTGELFF
TRBJ2-7	TRBD2	TRBV5-1	.	TGCGCCAGCAGGCGGACTAGCGGGGACTCCTACGAGCAGTACTTC	CASRRTSGDSYEQYF
TRBJ1-5	TRBD1	TRBV15	.	TGTGCCACCAGCAGAGTTGACCGGGACAGTTTACAGCCCCAGCATTTT	CATSRVDRDSLQPQHF
TRBJ2-7	.	TRBV5-8	.	TGTGCCAGCAGCCGGTCCACCGAGCAGTACTTC	CASSRSTEQYF
TRBJ2-3	TRBD2	TRBV6-6	few	TGTGCCAGCAGTTCCGGACTAGCGGGAGCAGATACGCAGTATTTT	CASSSGLAGADTQYF
TRBJ2-5	TRBD2	TRBV5-1	.	TGCGCCAGCAGGGTGAGCGGGAGTAAAGGAGAGACCCAGTACTTC	CASRVSGSKGETQYF
TRBJ2-5	TRBD1	TRBV29-1	once	TGCAGCGTTGGCACCCTGACAGGGGCGAGGGGAGAGACCCAGTACTTC	CSVGTLTGARGETQYF
TRBJ1-2	.	TRBV28	few	TGTGCCAGCAGTGACTCGACAGTCTATGGCTACACCTTC	CASSDSTVYGYTF
TRBJ2-5	.	TRBV19	.	TGTGCCAGTAGTATGTCAGGGGCCGAGACCCAGTACTTC	CASSMSGAETQYF
TRBJ2-1	TRBD2	TRBV6-5	.	TGTGCCAGCAGTTACGGACTAGCGCGCAATGAGCAGTTCTTC	CASSYGLARNEQFF
TRBJ2-5	.	TRBV18	.	TGTGCCAGCTCACCACTCCCAGGAGGGGAGACCCAGTACTTC	CASSPLPGGETQYF
TRBJ2-2	.	TRBV7-7	.	TGTGCCAGCAGGCCAATGGAGGGCTCCGGGGAGCTGTTTTTT	CASRPMEGSGELFF
TRBJ2-1	TRBD1	TRBV7-9	.	TGTGCCAGCAGCCCATTGTCAGGGGGATACAATGAGCAGTTCTTC	CASSPLSGGYNEQFF
TRBJ2-7	TRBD2	TRBV28	.	TGTGCCAGCAGTTCGGGGACTAGCGGGAGGGCCGAGCAGTACTTC	CASSSGTSGRAEQYF
TRBJ2-3	TRBD2	TRBV19	.	TGTGCCAGTCAGCGGGATCGCACAGATACGCAGTATTTT	CASQRDRTDTQYF
TRBJ1-5	.	TRBV1	.	TGCACCAAAAAGGGACAGGGCCCTCATGGCAGCAATCAGCCCCAGCATTTT	CTKKGQGPHGSNQPQHF
TRBJ1-5	.	TRBV7-9	.	TGTGCCAGCAGCTGGCAGGGCGGTCAGCCCCAGCATTTT	CASSWQGGQPQHF
TRBJ1-2	.	TRBV10-3	.	TGTGCCTCTCGGGGGAATCACTATGGCTACACCTTC	CASRGNHYGYTF
TRBJ1-4	.	TRBV11-2	.	TGTGCCAGCAGCTCGAGTGGTGCAACTAATGAAAAACTGTTTTTT	CASSSSGATNEKLFF
TRBJ2-1	.	TRBV3-1/TRBV3-2	.	TGTGCCAGCAGCCAACGGGGGGCCTATGAGCAGTTCTTC	CASSQRGAYEQFF
TRBJ2-3	TRBD2	TRBV7-2	.	TGTGCCAGCAGTTCTAGCGGGCCCACAGATACGCAGTATTTT	CASSSSGPTDTQYF